A single T cell receptor beta chain is shown here with its context. The antigen it recognizes is unknown. No base-level quality is on record; no much larger clone is a single base apart. Using the immunoSEQ hsTCRbeta Kit, TCR beta CDR3 regions were sequenced from DNA. Processing in the source paper ran as follows. The ImmunoSEQ Analyzer was used to analyse the TCR sequencing data. T cell clonality was defined as 1 minus Pielou's evenness, calculated on productive rearrangements. The inverse Simpson index, applied to productive templates, was used to measure T cell diversity. T cell density was defined as TCR beta template counts normalized to usable DNA, with usable DNA estimated by amplification and sequencing of housekeeping genes. Two-sided Kruskal-Wallis tests were used to compare TCR metrics between histologic stages. In its TCRdb copy, this immuneACCESS table keeps in-frame sequences only and misses some clones. Where compared with another copy, unresolved V genes explain less than half of these, and the others have no known cause. The V and J calls and clone size come from that table; D and trimming were worked out from the DNA. In this sample the table shows tens of thousands of clones, about 71% of which occur a single time. Roughly 5.5% of the sample goes to the ten largest clones.

For CDR1 and CDR2, the germline V gene lists MDHEN and SYDVKM. Between the V and J ends, shortened by 0 bases and 5 bases respectively, the junction contains 7 bases. The CDR3 starts with the cysteine, ends with the phenylalanine, and has 14 residues. Just the 42-base CDR3 DNA is kept, in frame starting at base 1. The data derive from a study of immune evolution from preneoplasia to lung adenocarcinoma (dated by TCRdb to about 2021). Broadly, across the study: HLA loss of heterozygosity was observed in around 7%, 15% and 35% of AIS, MIA and ADC lesions, respectively, and was not observed in any AAH lesions. The study profiled immune contexture across lung adenocarcinoma precursors and invasive adenocarcinoma using immune gene expression, TCR sequencing and multiplex immunofluorescence. Resected precursor lesions (AAH, AIS, MIA) and invasive adenocarcinomas were compared against paired morphologically normal lung tissue. The sample size depended on which specimens were available, not on a prior power calculation. Whole exome sequencing and methylation data from the same cohort of nodules were integrated with the immune data. A total of around 56 patients with pulmonary nodules who underwent surgical resection were included in the overall cohort. TCR sequencing data were obtained from 51 patients. It was reported in the study that 95 to 120 samples were used for TCR sequencing. Class I HLA alleles were inferred from exome data with POLYSOLVER, and allele-specific HLA loss was detected with LOHHLA.

Resection was performed on patients in Japan or China between the mid-2010s and the late 2010s. Two lung cancer pathologists independently reviewed H&E slides to confirm the histologic diagnosis of every case. For nucleic acid extraction, premalignant or tumor cells were enriched by macro-dissection following pathologic assessment. DNA was isolated from FFPE tissue using the AllPrep DNA/RNA FFPE Kit. Study-level results and caveats: T cell clonality was highest in KRAS-mutant nodules compared with EGFR-mutant or double wild-type lesions. All patients were from Japan and China, so applicability to Western populations was uncertain. Normal lung showed the highest clonality, whereas later-stage lesions appeared to have higher T cell density and diversity but lower clonality. The findings were based on association rather than direct causation, and larger cohorts with long-term follow-up and longitudinal biopsies were deemed needed. The highest top T cell clone frequencies were observed in normal lung, and a progressive decrease in top T cell clone frequencies appeared to occur from AAH through AIS, MIA and invasive adenocarcinoma.

This clonotype was obtained from a person between 55 and 69 years old with lung adenocarcinoma. The chain uses TRBV28 and TRBJ1-4, with the D gene too uncertain to name. The sample was FFPE invasive lung adenocarcinoma tissue. Sample cell subset or site, as interpreted from the label and publication: frankly invasive lung adenocarcinoma (ADC). For the CDR3, the sequence is CASSLWDGNEKLFF. The nucleotide sequence reads as follows: TGTGCCAGCAGTTTATGGGACGGGAATGAAAAACTGTTTTTT.